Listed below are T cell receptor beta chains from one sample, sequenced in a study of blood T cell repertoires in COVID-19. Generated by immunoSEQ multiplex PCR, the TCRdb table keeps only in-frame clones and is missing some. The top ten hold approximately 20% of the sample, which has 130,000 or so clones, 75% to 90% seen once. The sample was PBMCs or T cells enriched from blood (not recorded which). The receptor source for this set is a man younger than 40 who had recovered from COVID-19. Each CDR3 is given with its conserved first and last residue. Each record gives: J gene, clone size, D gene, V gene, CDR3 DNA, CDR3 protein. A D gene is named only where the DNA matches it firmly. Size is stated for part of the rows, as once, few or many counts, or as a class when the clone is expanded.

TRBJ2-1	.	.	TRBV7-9	TGTGCCAGCAGCTCGATACAGGCCCTGAGCTCCTACAATGAGCAGTTCTTC	CASSSIQALSSYNEQFF
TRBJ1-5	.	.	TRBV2	TGTGCCAGCAGTGGGGAGGGCAATCAGCCCCAGCATTTT	CASSGEGNQPQHF
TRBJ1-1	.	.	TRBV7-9	TGTGCCAGCAGATACGAGGGGGTATCGGGCACTGAAGCTTTCTTT	CASRYEGVSGTEAFF
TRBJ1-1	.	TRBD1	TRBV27	TGTGCCAGCAGTTCCCTGGACAGGGTGGAAGCTTTCTTT	CASSSLDRVEAFF
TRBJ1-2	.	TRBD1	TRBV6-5	TGTGCCAGCAGTATGACAGGGTTCGGCTACACCTTC	CASSMTGFGYTF
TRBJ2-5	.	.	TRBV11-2	TGTGCCAGCAGTCGCAGGTTTCAAGAGACCCAGTACTTC	CASSRRFQETQYF
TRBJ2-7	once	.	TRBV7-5	TGTGTCAGAAGCTCGCTTACAGGGCTCGAGCAGTACTTC	CVRSSLTGLEQYF
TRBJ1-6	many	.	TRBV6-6	TGTGCCAGCGGAGGAAGCTCCTATAATTCACCCCTCCACTTT	CASGGSSYNSPLHF
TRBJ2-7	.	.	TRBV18	TGTGCCAGCTCACCACTCTCGACAGAAGGAGGGTGGTACGAGCAGTACTTC	CASSPLSTEGGWYEQYF
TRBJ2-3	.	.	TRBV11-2	TGTGCCAGCTCGGGGGGCACAGATACGCAGTATTTT	CASSGGTDTQYF
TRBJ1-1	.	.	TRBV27	TGTGCCAGCAGTTTAGATCCGAACTCCGATAACACTGAAGCTTTCTTT	CASSLDPNSDNTEAFF
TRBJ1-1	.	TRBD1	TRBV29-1	TGCAGCGTAGCGGACAGGGGGAACACTGAAGCTTTCTTT	CSVADRGNTEAFF
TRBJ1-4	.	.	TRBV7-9	TGTGCCAGCACCCTAGGGGGGGTGCAAGAAAAACTGTTTTTT	CASTLGGVQEKLFF
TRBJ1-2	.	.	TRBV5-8	TGTGCCAGCAGGTTAACTCAGGCTAACTATGGCTACACCTTC	CASRLTQANYGYTF
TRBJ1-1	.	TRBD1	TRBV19	TGTGCCAGTGGTCCGCGACAGGGAAGCCCTGAAGCTTTCTTT	CASGPRQGSPEAFF
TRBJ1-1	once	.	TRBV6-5	TGTGCCAGCAGTTACTCAACAGAGAGTAACACTGAAGCTTTCTTT	CASSYSTESNTEAFF
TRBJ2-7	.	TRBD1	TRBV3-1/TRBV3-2	TGTGCCAGCAGCCAAGGGGGACAGAGGCGCTACGAGCAGTACTTC	CASSQGGQRRYEQYF
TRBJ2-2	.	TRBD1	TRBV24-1	TGTGCCACCAGTGGGACAGGGCTTAACGGGGAGCTGTTTTTT	CATSGTGLNGELFF
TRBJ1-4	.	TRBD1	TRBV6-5	TGTGCCAGTGGGACAGGGGAGGAAAAACTGTTTTTT	CASGTGEEKLFF
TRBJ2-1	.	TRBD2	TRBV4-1	TGCGCCAGCAGCCCCCTGGGACTAGCGGGAGATAGGTATGAGCAGTTCTTC	CASSPLGLAGDRYEQFF
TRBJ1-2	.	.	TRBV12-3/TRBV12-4	TGTGCCAGCAGTTTGGGCAGGGCCTATGGCTACACCTTC	CASSLGRAYGYTF
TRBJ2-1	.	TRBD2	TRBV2	TGTGCCAGCAGACCACCTGGACTAGCGGGGTACAATGAGCAGTTCTTC	CASRPPGLAGYNEQFF
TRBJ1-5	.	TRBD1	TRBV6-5	TGTGCCAGCAGCGGGACAGGGGACTTCGGGCAGCCCCAGCATTTT	CASSGTGDFGQPQHF
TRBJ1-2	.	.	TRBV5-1	TGCGCCAGCAGCCGTTCATTGGAGGGGACGGAGGGCTACACCTTC	CASSRSLEGTEGYTF
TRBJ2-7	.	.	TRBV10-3	TGTGCCATCAGTGGGACAGCAGGACCCTACGAGCAGTACTTC	CAISGTAGPYEQYF
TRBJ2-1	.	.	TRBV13	TGTGCCAGCAGCTTAGCCCTAAACAATGAGCAGTTCTTC	CASSLALNNEQFF
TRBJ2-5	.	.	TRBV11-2	TGTGCCAGCAGCGTTAGTCGGGGGGCTGGAGAGACCCAGTACTTC	CASSVSRGAGETQYF
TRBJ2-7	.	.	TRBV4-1	TGCGCCAGCAGCCCTATGGCCCGGGGCGAGCAGTACTTC	CASSPMARGEQYF
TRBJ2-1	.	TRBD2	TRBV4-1	TGCGCCAGCAGCACTTATTTAGCGGGAGGGCTGGGTGAGCAGTTCTTC	CASSTYLAGGLGEQFF
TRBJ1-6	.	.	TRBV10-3	TGTGCCATCAGCAGGGGTCAGGAAAAGCTTGATAATTCACCCCTCCACTTT	CAISRGQEKLDNSPLHF